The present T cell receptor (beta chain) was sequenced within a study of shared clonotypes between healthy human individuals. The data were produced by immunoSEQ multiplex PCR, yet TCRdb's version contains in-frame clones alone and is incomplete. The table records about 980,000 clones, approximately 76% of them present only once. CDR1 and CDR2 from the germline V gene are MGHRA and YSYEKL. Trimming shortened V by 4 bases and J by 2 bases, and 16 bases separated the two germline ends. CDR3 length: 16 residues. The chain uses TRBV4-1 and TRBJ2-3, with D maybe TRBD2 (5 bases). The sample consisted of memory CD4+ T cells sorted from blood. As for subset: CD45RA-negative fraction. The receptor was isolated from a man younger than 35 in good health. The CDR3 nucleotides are TGCGCCAGCAGCCGGGCCGACTACTATTCCACAGATACGCAGTATTTT. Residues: CASSRADYYSTDTQYF.